The subject of this entry is one T cell receptor (beta chain). This sample stems from a study of shared clonotypes between healthy human individuals. Data came from immunoSEQ multiplex PCR; TCRdb stores just in-frame clones and leaves some out. This sample carries fewer than 2.5 million clones, 80% to 95% of them seen once, and the ten largest clones take 0.36%. Germline CDR1 and CDR2: SEHNR and FQNEAQ (reference sequence). The CDR3 is 13 residues long. V lost 1 base, J lost 2 bases, and 6 bases lay in between. The sequencing input was naive CD4+ T cells from PBMCs. Subset noted: CD45RA+ positively selected. This TCR was recovered from a man aged 18 to 35 in good health. Some clones in this sample may be carry-over from other donors' samples. The rearrangement links TRBV7-9 to TRBJ2-7; D gene ambiguous. The CDR3 bases are TGTGCCAGCAGCTTAGTCGGCGCCTACGAGCAGTACTTC. It yields the protein CASSLVGAYEQYF.